This T cell receptor beta chain is drawn from a study of PD-1 blockade in classical Hodgkin lymphoma. Study-wide results and limits: Newly diagnosed patients reportedly trailed healthy donors in baseline TCR diversity. Some patients began nivolumab under 1 year after ASCT. These patients were excluded from later analyses. Newly diagnosed patients and complete responders had comparable diversity at baseline.

A remark on this clone: Its antigen is unknown.

TCRdb's copy holds only in-frame clones and misses some; the assay was immunoSEQ multiplex PCR. This table holds about 85,000 clones, just over 90% found once. Germline V gene data show CDR1 as LNHDA and CDR2 as SQIVND (reference sequence). The CDR3 contains 14 residues. V was clipped by 4 bases and J by 3 bases; unmatched bases: 5. Time point indicated: cycle 4 day 1 (C4D1), after less than seven weeks of nivolumab. Each patient relapsed following autologous stem cell transplantation, and prior brentuximab vedotin exposure differed. The source material was peripheral blood mononuclear cells (PBMCs), sampled before the fourth cycle of nivolumab. The chain recombines TRBV19 with TRBJ2-7; 8 bases fit TRBD2. The sequence was obtained from a human donor with classical Hodgkin lymphoma. CDR3 in amino acids: CASSKSSGDYEQYF. In nucleotides, the CDR3 is TGTGCCAGTAGTAAGAGTAGCGGGGACTACGAGCAGTACTTC.